This T cell receptor (beta chain) was captured in a study of shared clonotypes between healthy human individuals. Sequenced by immunoSEQ multiplex PCR; TCRdb stores in-frame clones only, minus some. Among 2 million to 3 million clones listed, more than 85% were seen once. CDR1 is SNHLY and CDR2 is FYNNEI in the germline V gene. CDR3 size: 16 residues. The ends lost 6 bases at V and 0 bases at J; junction bases unmatched: 9. The genes are TRBV2 and TRBJ2-3; 7 nucleotides agree with TRBD1. The receptor was isolated from a man aged 18 to 29 in good health. Some clones in this sample may be carry-over from other donors' samples. The specimen was naive CD4+ T cells from PBMCs. The subset was: CD45RA+ positively selected. In nucleotides, the CDR3 is TGTGCCAGCAGGTCCGGGACAGCTTCTAGCACAGATACGCAGTATTTT. This encodes CASRSGTASSTDTQYF.